The sequence of this T cell receptor (beta chain) was determined in a study of somatic mutations in cytotoxic T cells in rheumatoid arthritis. Broader study findings: In about an eighth of the roughly 60 patients, the largest CD8+ clone exceeded 20% of CD8+ cells.

Method: immunoSEQ multiplex PCR; TCRdb's copy keeps in-frame clones and lacks some. The sample shows 15,000 to 20,000 clones, approximately 80% of them seen only once. In the case of this clone: The antigen is not known.

The CDR3 spans 14 residues. CDR1 is SGDLS and CDR2 is YYNGEE in the germline V gene. Trimming left V 4 bases short and J 1 base short, with 12 bases between. The J gene is TRBJ2-7, the V gene TRBV9; D not certain. This clonotype originated in an adult with rheumatoid arthritis. The sequenced sample consisted of CD8+ T cells sorted from blood. The DNA of the CDR3 is TGTGCCAGCAGCCCCCCCAGCCCATCCTACGAGCAGTACTTC. This encodes CASSPPSPSYEQYF.